This is a list of T cell receptor beta chains from one sample in a study of technical replicates of blood from a handful of donors. Only in-frame clones appear in the TCRdb table, and some are missing; sequencing was by immunoSEQ multiplex PCR. Of 62,000 or so clones in the sample, about 89% are singletons; the top ten hold about 5.2%. Source material: PBMCs. Receptor source: a human donor in good health. Some clones in this sample may be carry-over from other donors' samples. The conserved cysteine and the conserved F or W are not part of the CDR3 here. A D gene is named only where the DNA matches it firmly.

J | V | D | CDR3
TRBJ2-7 | TRBV11-1 | . | ASSNRGLGEQY
TRBJ1-5 | TRBV7-2 | . | ASSSGQLHQPQH
TRBJ2-5 | TRBV29-1 | TRBD2 | SVGGLAGEVGY
TRBJ2-3 | TRBV25-1 | TRBD2 | ASSLAGTSGTDTQY
TRBJ2-2 | TRBV5-8 | . | ASRQGWSTGELF
TRBJ2-5 | TRBV4-3 | . | ASSQDITFQETQY
TRBJ1-2 | TRBV9 | . | ASSSLQNYGYT
TRBJ2-5 | TRBV5-6 | . | ASSRDWGGETQY
TRBJ1-6 | TRBV6-5 | TRBD1 | ASRSDRAPLH
TRBJ2-7 | TRBV6-1 | . | ASRTFTYEQY
TRBJ1-1 | TRBV4-3 | TRBD1 | ASSRDIHRGVEAF
TRBJ2-3 | TRBV11-2 | . | ASSLDYTDTQY
TRBJ2-1 | TRBV12-5 | . | ASGPPGLTYNEQF
TRBJ1-2 | TRBV10-3 | TRBD1 | AIRPIGQGGNYGYT
TRBJ1-2 | TRBV4-3 | TRBD1 | ASSQALTGTGGAGYT
TRBJ2-5 | TRBV16 | . | ASSQWGDQETQY
TRBJ2-1 | TRBV7-2 | TRBD2 | ASSRGGQNNEQF
TRBJ2-7 | TRBV7-8 | TRBD1 | ASSFRTGGVAEQY
TRBJ1-1 | TRBV29-1 | . | SAQRGQNTEAF
TRBJ1-2 | TRBV4-1 | TRBD1 | ASSPGQGNYGYT
TRBJ1-1 | TRBV19 | TRBD1 | ASSPQGATEAF
TRBJ1-6 | TRBV27 | TRBD1 | ATHRGSSYNSPLH
TRBJ2-7 | TRBV7-2 | . | ASSLGLGLTPYEQY
TRBJ2-6 | TRBV5-4 | TRBD1 | ASSSRDRSSSGANVLT
TRBJ1-1 | TRBV4-1 | . | ASSQVVGVWTEAF
TRBJ2-1 | TRBV15 | TRBD2 | ATSRTSGGSNEQF
TRBJ2-3 | TRBV13 | . | ASSPNGVTSTDTQY
TRBJ1-6 | TRBV10-3 | . | AAGGDDSPLH
TRBJ2-6 | TRBV11-2 | TRBD1 | ASSLDQGVGANVLT
TRBJ2-7 | TRBV30 | TRBD2 | AWSDGTSGFDEQY
TRBJ2-1 | TRBV7-9 | TRBD1 | ASSPARTGSYNEQF
TRBJ2-7 | TRBV7-9 | TRBD1 | ASSPGTGSREQY
TRBJ1-5 | TRBV2 | TRBD1 | ASKTGGGNQPQH
TRBJ2-7 | TRBV6-5 | TRBD2 | ASRRGLAGDYEQY
TRBJ1-1 | TRBV5-1 | . | ASSQTSGTQVEAF
TRBJ2-1 | TRBV18 | . | ASSPNQNINNEQF
TRBJ1-3 | TRBV20-1 | . | SAAHGDTIY
TRBJ2-1 | TRBV6-6 | TRBD2 | ASSVTSGRSNEQF
TRBJ2-1 | TRBV18 | TRBD2 | ASSPLLAGGPNEQF
TRBJ2-7 | TRBV2 | TRBD2 | ASSEFGLAGIEQY
TRBJ2-5 | TRBV2 | . | ASSVGGETQY
TRBJ2-7 | TRBV7-2 | TRBD2 | ASSFGGSSYEQY
TRBJ1-5 | TRBV5-1 | TRBD1 | ASSLGPGQLQPQH